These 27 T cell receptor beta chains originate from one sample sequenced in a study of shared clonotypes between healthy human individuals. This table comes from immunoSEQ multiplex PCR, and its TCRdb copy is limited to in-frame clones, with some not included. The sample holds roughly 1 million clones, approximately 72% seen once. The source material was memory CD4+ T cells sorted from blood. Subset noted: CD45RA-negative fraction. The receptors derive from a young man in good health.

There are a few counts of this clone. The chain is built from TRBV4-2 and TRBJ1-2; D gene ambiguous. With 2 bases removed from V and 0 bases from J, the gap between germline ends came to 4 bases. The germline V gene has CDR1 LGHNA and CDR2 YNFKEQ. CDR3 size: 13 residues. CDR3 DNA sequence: TGTGCCAGCAGCCAATCGGCTAACTATGGCTACACCTTC. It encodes CASSQSANYGYTF.

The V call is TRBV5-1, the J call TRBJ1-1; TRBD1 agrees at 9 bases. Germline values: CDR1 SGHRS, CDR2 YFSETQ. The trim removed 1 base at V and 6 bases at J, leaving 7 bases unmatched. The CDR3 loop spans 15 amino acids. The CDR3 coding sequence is TGCGCCAGCAGCTTGCCCGTGGGACAGGGTTCTGAAGCTTTCTTT. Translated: CASSLPVGQGSEAFF.

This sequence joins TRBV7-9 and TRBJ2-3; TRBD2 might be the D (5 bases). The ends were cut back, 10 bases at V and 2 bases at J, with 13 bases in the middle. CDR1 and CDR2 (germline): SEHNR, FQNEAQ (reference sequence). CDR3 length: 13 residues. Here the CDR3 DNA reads TGTGCCAAAGCGGTCCTTCACACAGATACGCAGTATTTT. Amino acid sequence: CAKAVLHTDTQYF.

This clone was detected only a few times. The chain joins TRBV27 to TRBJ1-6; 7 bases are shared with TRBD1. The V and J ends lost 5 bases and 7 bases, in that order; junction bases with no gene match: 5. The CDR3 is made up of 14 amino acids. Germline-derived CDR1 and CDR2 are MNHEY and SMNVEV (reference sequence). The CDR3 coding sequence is TGTGCCAGCAGTCCTCAGGGGGGAAATTCACCCCTCCACTTT. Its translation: CASSPQGGNSPLHF.

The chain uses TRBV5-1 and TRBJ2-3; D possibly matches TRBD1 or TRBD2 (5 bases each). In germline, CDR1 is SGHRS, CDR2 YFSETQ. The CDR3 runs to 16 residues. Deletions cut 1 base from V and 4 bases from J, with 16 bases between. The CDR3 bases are TGCGCCAGCAGCTTGCTCGGCCGAGGGGCCGCAGATACGCAGTATTTT. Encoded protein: CASSLLGRGAADTQYF. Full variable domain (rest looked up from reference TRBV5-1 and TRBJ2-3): KAGVTQTPRYLIKTRGQQVTLSCSPISGHRSVSWYQQTPGQGLQFLFEYFSETQRNKGNFPGRFSGRQFSNSRSEMNVSTLELGDSALYLCASSLLGRGAADTQYFGPGTRLTVL.

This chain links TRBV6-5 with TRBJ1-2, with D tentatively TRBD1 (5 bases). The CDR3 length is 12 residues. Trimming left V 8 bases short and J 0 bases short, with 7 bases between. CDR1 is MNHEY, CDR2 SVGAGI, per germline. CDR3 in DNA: TGTGCCAGCGGGGGAGCTAACTATGGCTACACCTTC. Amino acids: CASGGANYGYTF.

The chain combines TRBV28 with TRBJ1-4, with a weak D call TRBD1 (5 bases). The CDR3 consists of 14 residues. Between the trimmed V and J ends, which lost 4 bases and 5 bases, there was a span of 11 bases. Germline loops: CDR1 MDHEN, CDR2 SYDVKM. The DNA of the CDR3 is TGTGCCAGCAGTTCCGGGACGTTAAATGAAAAACTGTTTTTT. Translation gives CASSSGTLNEKLFF.

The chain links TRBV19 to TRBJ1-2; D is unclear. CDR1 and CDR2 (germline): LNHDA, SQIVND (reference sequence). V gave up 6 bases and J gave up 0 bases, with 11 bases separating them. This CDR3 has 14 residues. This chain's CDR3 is CASSYGETNYGYTF. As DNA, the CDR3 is TGTGCCAGTAGCTATGGCGAAACTAACTATGGCTACACCTTC.

As DNA, the CDR3 is TGCGCCAGCAGTGAACAGGCAACTAATGAAAAACTGTTTTTT. Amino acids: CASSEQATNEKLFF. This chain links TRBV10-2 with TRBJ1-4; the D gene is possibly TRBD1 (5 bases). The CDR3 sequence is 14 residues long. Deletions cut 3 bases from V and 0 bases from J, with 5 bases between. Per germline, CDR1 WSHSY and CDR2 SAAADI.

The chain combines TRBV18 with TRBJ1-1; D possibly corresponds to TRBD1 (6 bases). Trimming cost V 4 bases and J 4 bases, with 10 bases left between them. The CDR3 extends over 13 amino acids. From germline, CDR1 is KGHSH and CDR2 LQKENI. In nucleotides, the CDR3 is TGTGCCAGCTCACTATCGACAGGCACTGAAGCTTTCTTT. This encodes CASSLSTGTEAFF.

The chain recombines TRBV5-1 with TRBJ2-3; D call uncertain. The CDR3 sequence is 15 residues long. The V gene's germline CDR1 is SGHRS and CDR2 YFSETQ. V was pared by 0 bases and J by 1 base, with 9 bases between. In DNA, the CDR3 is TGCGCCAGCAGCTTGGTTGGAAGCGGCACAGATACGCAGTATTTT. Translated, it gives CASSLVGSGTDTQYF.

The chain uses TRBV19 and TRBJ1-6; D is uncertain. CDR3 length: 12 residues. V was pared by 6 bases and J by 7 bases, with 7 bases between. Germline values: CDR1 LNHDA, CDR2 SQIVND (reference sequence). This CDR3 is CASRDPNSPLHF. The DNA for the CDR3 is TGTGCCAGTAGGGACCCCAATTCACCCCTCCACTTT.

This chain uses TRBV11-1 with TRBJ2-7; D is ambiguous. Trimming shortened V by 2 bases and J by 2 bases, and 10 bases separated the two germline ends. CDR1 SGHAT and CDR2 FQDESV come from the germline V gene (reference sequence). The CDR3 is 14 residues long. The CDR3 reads CASSLYSGPYEQYF. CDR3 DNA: TGTGCCAGCAGCTTATACAGTGGACCCTACGAGCAGTACTTC.

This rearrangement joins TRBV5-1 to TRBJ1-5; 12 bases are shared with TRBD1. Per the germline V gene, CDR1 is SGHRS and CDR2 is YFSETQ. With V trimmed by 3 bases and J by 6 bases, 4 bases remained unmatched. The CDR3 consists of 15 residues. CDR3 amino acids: CASSWGTGGGQPQHF. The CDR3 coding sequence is TGCGCCAGCAGCTGGGGGACAGGGGGCGGTCAGCCCCAGCATTTT.

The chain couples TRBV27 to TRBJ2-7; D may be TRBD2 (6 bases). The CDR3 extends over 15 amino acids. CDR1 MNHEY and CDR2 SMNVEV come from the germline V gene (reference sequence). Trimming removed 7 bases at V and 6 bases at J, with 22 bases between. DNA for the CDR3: TGTGCCAGCACTCGGACCGGGACTGTGGGGTCCGAGCAGTACTTC. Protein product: CASTRTGTVGSEQYF.

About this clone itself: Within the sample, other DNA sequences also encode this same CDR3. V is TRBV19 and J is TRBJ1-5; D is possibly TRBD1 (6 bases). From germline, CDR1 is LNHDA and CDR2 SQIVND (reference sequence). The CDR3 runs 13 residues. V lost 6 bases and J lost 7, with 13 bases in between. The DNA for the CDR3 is TGTGCCAGTAGATACAGGGAGGACCAGCCCCAGCATTTT. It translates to CASRYREDQPQHF. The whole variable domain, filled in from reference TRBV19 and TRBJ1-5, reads DGGITQSPKYLFRKEGQNVTLSCEQNLNHDAMYWYRQDPGQGLRLIYYSQIVNDFQKGDIAEGYSVSREKKESFPLTVTSAQKNPTAFYLCASRYREDQPQHFGDGTRLSIL.

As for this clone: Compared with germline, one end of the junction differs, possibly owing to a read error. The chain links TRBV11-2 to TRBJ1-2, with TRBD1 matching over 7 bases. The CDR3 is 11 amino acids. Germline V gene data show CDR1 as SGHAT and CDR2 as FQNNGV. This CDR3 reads CASSLDRVRRF. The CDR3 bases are TGTGCCAGCAGCCTCGACAGGGTTCGGCGCTTC.

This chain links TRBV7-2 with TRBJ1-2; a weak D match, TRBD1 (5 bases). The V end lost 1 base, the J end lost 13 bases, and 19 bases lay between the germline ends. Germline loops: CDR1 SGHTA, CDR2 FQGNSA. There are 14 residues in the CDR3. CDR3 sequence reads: CASSLEGRDRQFTF. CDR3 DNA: TGTGCCAGCAGCTTAGAGGGCAGGGACCGCCAGTTCACCTTC.

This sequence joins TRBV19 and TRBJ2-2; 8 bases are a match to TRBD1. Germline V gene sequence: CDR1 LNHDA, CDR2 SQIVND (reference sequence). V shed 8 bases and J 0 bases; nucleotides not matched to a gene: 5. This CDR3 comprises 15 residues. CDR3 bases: TGTGCCAGTCGGACAGGGTATTCGAACACCGGGGAGCTGTTTTTT. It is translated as CASRTGYSNTGELFF.

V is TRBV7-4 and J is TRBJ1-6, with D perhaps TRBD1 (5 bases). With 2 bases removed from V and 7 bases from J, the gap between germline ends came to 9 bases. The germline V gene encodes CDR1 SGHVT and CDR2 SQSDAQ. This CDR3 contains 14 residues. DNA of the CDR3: TGTGCCAGCAGCTTATGGGGGATGAATTCACCCCTCCACTTT. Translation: CASSLWGMNSPLHF.

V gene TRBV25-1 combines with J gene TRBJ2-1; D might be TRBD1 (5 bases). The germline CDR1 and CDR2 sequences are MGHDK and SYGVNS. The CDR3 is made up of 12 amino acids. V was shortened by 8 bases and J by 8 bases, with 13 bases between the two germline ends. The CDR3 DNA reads TGTGCCAGCGGCCAGGGTTGGGATGAGCAGTTCTTC. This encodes CASGQGWDEQFF.

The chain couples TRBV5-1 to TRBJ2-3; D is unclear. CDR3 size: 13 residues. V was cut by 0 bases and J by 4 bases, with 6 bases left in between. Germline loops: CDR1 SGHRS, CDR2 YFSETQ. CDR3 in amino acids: CASSLGGPDTQYF. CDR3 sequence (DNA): TGCGCCAGCAGCTTGGGGGGTCCAGATACGCAGTATTTT. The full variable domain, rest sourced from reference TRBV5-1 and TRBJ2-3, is KAGVTQTPRYLIKTRGQQVTLSCSPISGHRSVSWYQQTPGQGLQFLFEYFSETQRNKGNFPGRFSGRQFSNSRSEMNVSTLELGDSALYLCASSLGGPDTQYFGPGTRLTVL.

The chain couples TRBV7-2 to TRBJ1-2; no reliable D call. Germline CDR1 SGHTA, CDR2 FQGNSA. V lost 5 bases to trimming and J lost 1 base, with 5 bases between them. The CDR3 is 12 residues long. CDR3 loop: CASSRSNYGYTF. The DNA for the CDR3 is TGTGCCAGCAGCAGGAGTAACTATGGCTACACCTTC.

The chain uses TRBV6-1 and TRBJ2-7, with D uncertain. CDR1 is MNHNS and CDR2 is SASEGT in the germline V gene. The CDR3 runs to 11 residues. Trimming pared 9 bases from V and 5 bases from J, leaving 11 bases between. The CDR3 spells CASARLDEQYF. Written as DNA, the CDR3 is TGTGCCAGTGCCCGGCTAGACGAGCAGTACTTC.

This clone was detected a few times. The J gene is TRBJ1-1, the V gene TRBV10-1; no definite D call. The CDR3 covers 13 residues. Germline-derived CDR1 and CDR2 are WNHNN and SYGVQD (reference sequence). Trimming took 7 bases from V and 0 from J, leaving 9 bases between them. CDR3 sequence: CASTSAVNTEAFF. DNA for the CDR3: TGCGCCAGCACCTCGGCCGTGAACACTGAAGCTTTCTTT.

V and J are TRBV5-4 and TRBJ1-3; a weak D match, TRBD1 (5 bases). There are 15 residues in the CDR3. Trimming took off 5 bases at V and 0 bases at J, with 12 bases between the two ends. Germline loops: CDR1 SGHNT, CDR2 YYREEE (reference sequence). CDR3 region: CASRGAGPSGNTIYF. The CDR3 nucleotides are TGTGCCAGCAGAGGGGCCGGACCCTCTGGAAACACCATATATTTT.

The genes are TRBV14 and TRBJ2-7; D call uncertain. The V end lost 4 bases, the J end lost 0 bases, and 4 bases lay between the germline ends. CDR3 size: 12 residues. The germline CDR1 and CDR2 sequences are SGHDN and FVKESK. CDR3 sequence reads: CASSRDSYEQYF. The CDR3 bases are TGTGCCAGCAGCCGGGACTCCTACGAGCAGTACTTC. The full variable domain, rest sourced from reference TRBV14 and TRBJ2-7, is EAGVTQFPSHSVIEKGQTVTLRCDPISGHDNLYWYRRVMGKEIKFLLHFVKESKQDESGMPNNRFLAERTGGTYSTLKVQPAELEDSGVYFCASSRDSYEQYFGPGTRLTVT.